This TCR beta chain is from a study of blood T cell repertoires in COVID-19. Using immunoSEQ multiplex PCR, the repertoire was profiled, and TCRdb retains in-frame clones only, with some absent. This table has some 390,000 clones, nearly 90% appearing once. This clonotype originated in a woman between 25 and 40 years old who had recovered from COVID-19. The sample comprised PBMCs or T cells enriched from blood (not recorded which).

CDR3 DNA: TGTGCCAGCAGAGTACAGGGACAGAACTATGGCTACACCTTC. Protein product: CASRVQGQNYGYTF. This chain connects TRBV6-5 to TRBJ1-2, with TRBD1 identical over 7 bases. Trimming at V came to 6 bases and at J to 2 bases, leaving 6 bases not matched to a gene. Germline-derived CDR1 and CDR2 are MNHEY and SVGAGI. This CDR3 has 14 residues.